The 7 T cell receptor beta chains below all came from one sample that was sequenced in a study of blood T cell repertoires in COVID-19. Sequencing was performed with immunoSEQ multiplex PCR; in TCRdb, only in-frame clones are kept and a portion is missing. The sample yields more than 250,000 clones, over 75% seen once. The sample consisted of PBMCs or T cells enriched from blood (not recorded which). The receptors derive from a woman aged 18-29 years who had recovered from COVID-19.

V is TRBV6-1 and J is TRBJ1-6; TRBD1 might be the D (6 bases). This CDR3 spans 15 amino acids. Germline V CDR1 and CDR2: MNHNS, SASEGT. Trimming pared 2 bases from V and 6 bases from J, leaving 11 bases between. CDR3 residues: CASSEQGTANSPLHF. Written as DNA, the CDR3 is TGTGCCAGCAGTGAACAGGGGACGGCTAATTCACCCCTCCACTTT.

This chain connects TRBV3-1 (or the pseudogene TRBV3-2) to TRBJ2-1; possible D gene TRBD2, 5 bases. The V end was cut by 1 base, the J end by 9 bases, with 16 bases between. CDR1 is LGHDT, CDR2 YNNKEL, per germline (reference sequence). CDR3 length: 15 residues. DNA of the CDR3: TGTGCCAGCAGCCAAGGGTCAGGCCCGGGGAGTGAGCAGTTCTTC. As protein: CASSQGSGPGSEQFF.

This clone has a single count. The chain has TRBV28 and TRBJ2-7, with 8 bases lining up with TRBD2. Trimming removed 1 base from V and 10 bases from J; junction bases left unmatched: 9. CDR3 size: 14 residues. Germline lookup yields CDR1 MDHEN and CDR2 SYDVKM. CDR3 sequence reads: CASSLLPGGGQQYF. In DNA, the CDR3 is TGTGCCAGCAGTTTATTGCCCGGGGGGGGGCAACAGTACTTC.

The chain carries TRBV28 and TRBJ2-7; TRBD1 matches at 9 bases. The germline V gene encodes CDR1 MDHEN and CDR2 SYDVKM. After removal of 6 bases from V and 3 bases from J, the junction contained 6 bases not matched to a gene. The CDR3 sequence is 14 residues long. The CDR3 sequence is CASRIPGQGYEQYF. The CDR3, as DNA: TGTGCCAGCAGGATTCCGGGACAGGGCTACGAGCAGTACTTC.

The rearrangement links TRBV30 to TRBJ2-5, with 7 bases identical to TRBD2. Germline-derived CDR1 and CDR2 are GTSNPN and SVGIG (reference sequence). V shed 4 bases and J 5 bases; nucleotides not matched to a gene: 10. The CDR3 runs to 14 residues. CDR3 DNA: TGTGCCTGGAATGAGGGACTACCCGGTGAGACCCAGTACTTC. This codes for CAWNEGLPGETQYF.

The genes are TRBV27 and TRBJ1-1; D might be TRBD1 (6 bases). The CDR3 has 15 amino acids. Germline V gene data show CDR1 as MNHEY and CDR2 as SMNVEV (reference sequence). Between the trimmed V and J ends, which lost 0 bases and 4 bases, there was a span of 12 bases. The CDR3 loop reads CASSLSPGRGTEAFF. The CDR3, as DNA: TGTGCCAGCAGTTTATCTCCGGGCAGGGGCACTGAAGCTTTCTTT.

The chain carries TRBV2 and TRBJ1-5; D unresolved. The CDR3 has 15 amino acids. Trimming removed 0 bases at V and 6 bases at J, with 12 bases between. Per the germline V gene, CDR1 is SNHLY and CDR2 is FYNNEI. CDR3 in DNA: TGTGCCAGCAGTGAAGCGCCGGGGATCGGTCAGCCCCAGCATTTT. This codes for CASSEAPGIGQPQHF.